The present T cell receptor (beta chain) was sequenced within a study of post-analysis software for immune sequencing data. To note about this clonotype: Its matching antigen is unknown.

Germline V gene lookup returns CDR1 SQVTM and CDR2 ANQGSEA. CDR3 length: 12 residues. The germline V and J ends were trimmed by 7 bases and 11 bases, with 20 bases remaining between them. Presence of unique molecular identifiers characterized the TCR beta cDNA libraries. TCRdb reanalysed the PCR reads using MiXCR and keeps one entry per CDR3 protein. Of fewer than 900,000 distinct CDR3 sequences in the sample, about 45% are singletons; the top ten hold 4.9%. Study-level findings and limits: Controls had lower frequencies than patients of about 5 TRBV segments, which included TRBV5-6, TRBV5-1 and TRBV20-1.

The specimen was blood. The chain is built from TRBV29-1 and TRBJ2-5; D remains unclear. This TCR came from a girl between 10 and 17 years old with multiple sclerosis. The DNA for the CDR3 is TGCAGCGGTGTCCTAGGGTCGCGTGAGCAGTACTTC. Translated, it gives CSGVLGSREQYF.